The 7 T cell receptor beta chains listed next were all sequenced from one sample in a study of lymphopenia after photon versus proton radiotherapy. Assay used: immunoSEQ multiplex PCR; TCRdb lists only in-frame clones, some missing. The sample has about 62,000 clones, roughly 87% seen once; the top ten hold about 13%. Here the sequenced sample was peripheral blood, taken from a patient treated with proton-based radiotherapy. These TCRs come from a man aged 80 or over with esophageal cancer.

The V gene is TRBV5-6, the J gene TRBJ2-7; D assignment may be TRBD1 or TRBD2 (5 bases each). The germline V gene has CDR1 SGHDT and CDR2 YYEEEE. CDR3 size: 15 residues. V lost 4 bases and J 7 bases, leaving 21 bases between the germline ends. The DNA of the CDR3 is TGTGCCAGCAGCCCCGGGGACGCCGCCCCTAGGGAGCAGTACTTC. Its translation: CASSPGDAAPREQYF.

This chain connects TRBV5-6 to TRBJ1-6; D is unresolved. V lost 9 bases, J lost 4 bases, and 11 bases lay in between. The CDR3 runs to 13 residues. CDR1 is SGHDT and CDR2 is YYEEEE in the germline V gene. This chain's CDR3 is CATASGYNSPLHF. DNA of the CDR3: TGTGCCACCGCCTCAGGTTATAATTCACCCCTCCACTTT.

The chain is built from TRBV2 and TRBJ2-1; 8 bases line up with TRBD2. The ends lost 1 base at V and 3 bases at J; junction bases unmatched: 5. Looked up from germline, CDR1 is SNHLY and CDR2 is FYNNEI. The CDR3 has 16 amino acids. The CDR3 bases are TGTGCCAGCAGTGAAGAAGCGGGAGCCAGCTACAATGAGCAGTTCTTC. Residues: CASSEEAGASYNEQFF.

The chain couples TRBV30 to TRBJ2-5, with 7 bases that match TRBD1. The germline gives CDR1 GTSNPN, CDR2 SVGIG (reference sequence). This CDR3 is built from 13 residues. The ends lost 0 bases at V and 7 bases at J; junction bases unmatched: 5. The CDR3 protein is CAWSVRGPVTQYF. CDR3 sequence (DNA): TGTGCCTGGAGTGTTAGGGGGCCAGTGACCCAGTACTTC.

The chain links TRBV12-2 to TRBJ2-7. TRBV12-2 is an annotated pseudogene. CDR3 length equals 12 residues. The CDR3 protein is CASRSPGYEQYF. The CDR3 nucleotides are TGTGCAAGTCGCTCGCCTGGCTACGAGCAGTACTTC.

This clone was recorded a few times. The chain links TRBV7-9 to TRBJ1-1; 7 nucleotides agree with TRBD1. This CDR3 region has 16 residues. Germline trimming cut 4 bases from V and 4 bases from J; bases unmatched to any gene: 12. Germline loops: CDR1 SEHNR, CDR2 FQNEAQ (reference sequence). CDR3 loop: CASSSPRGQGGTEAFF. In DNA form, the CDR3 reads TGTGCCAGCAGCTCTCCGAGGGGGCAGGGTGGCACTGAAGCTTTCTTT.

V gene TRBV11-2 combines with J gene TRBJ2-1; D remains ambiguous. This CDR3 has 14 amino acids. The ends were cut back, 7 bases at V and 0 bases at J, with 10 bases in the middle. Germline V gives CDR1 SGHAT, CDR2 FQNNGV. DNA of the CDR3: TGTGCCAGCACTAGAGACACCTCCTACAATGAGCAGTTCTTC. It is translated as CASTRDTSYNEQFF.